These T cell receptor beta chains were read from a single sample in a study of T-cell reconstitution after alpha-beta-depleted transplantation in children. MiXCR was run by TCRdb on the PCR reads, yielding one entry per CDR3 protein. In the table there are about 370,000 distinct CDR3 sequences, about a fifth of which are singletons. The sample consisted of PBMCs from the stem cell graft donor, taken from the stem cell graft. The receptor set was obtained from a human donor who donated a stem cell graft to a child with acute myeloid leukemia. Each CDR3 is given with its conserved first and last residue. D genes are given only for firm matches. Clone size, where shown, is once, few, many, or a class for clones that have expanded.

>NA|TRBV13|many|TRBJ1-1
CASSLPTRGVVEAFF
TGTGCCAGCAGCCTTCCAACACGTGGGGTCGTGGAAGCTTTCTTT
>TRBD2|TRBV12-3/TRBV12-4|NA|TRBJ2-3
CASSTPGLASDTQYF
TGTGCCAGCAGTACTCCGGGACTAGCGTCAGATACGCAGTATTTT
>NA|TRBV24-1|NA|TRBJ2-2
CATGDPKGTGELFF
TGTGCCACCGGGGACCCAAAGGGGACCGGGGAGCTGTTTTTT
>TRBD1|TRBV29-1|few|TRBJ2-3
CSVLDRGVTDTQYF
TGCAGCGTTCTGGACAGGGGCGTCACAGATACGCAGTATTTT
>NA|TRBV29-1|many|TRBJ1-1
CSYTGRGNTEAFF
TGCAGCTATACGGGACGCGGAAACACTGAAGCTTTCTTT
>NA|TRBV7-3|few|TRBJ2-1
CASSPGLDPDNEQFF
TGTGCCAGCAGCCCAGGGCTAGATCCGGACAATGAGCAGTTCTTC
>TRBD2|TRBV7-6|NA|TRBJ2-3
CASSSRTSGRGTDTQYF
TGTGCCAGCAGCTCCCGAACTAGCGGGAGAGGCACAGATACGCAGTATTTT
>TRBD1|TRBV20-1|many|TRBJ1-6
CSAADRVNSPLHF
TGCAGTGCTGCGGACAGGGTTAATTCACCCCTCCACTTT
>TRBD1|TRBV28|once|TRBJ2-5
CASSFGAGGAQETQYF
TGTGCCAGCAGTTTCGGGGCAGGGGGTGCTCAAGAGACCCAGTACTTC
>TRBD2|TRBV11-1|NA|TRBJ2-1
CASSLPHRTSGRVDEQFF
TGTGCCAGCAGCTTGCCACATCGGACTAGCGGGAGAGTCGATGAGCAGTTCTTC
>NA|TRBV6-5|NA|TRBJ2-7
CASSSFTGSSYEQYF
TGTGCCAGCAGTTCTTTCACAGGGAGCTCCTACGAGCAGTACTTC
>NA|TRBV29-1|NA|TRBJ1-5
CSVGQYSNQPQHF
TGCAGCGTTGGACAGTATAGCAATCAGCCCCAGCATTTT
>NA|TRBV27|NA|TRBJ2-5
CASSFPGAQETQYF
TGTGCCAGCAGTTTCCCAGGGGCCCAAGAGACCCAGTACTTC
>TRBD2|TRBV11-2|NA|TRBJ2-2
CASSLDVAGGLTGELFF
TGTGCCAGCAGCTTAGATGTGGCGGGAGGTCTCACCGGGGAGCTGTTTTTT
>TRBD1|TRBV12-3/TRBV12-4|NA|TRBJ1-2
CASSSRQGGYGYTF
TGTGCCAGCAGTTCCCGACAGGGCGGCTATGGCTACACCTTC
>NA|TRBV20-1|many|TRBJ1-2
CSAYSGTYGYTF
TGCAGTGCTTACAGTGGTACCTATGGCTACACCTTC
>NA|TRBV12-3/TRBV12-4|many|TRBJ2-2
CASSPGYPGELFF
TGTGCCAGCAGTCCAGGGTACCCCGGGGAGCTGTTTTTT
>TRBD1|TRBV20-1|NA|TRBJ2-7
CSASGHRGYEQYF
TGCAGTGCTAGCGGCCACAGGGGCTACGAGCAGTACTTC
>NA|TRBV20-1|many|TRBJ1-5
CSARSGDQPQHF
TGCAGTGCCCGATCCGGGGATCAGCCCCAGCATTTT
>TRBD2|TRBV7-8|many|TRBJ2-5
CASSLVVAGGPETQYF
TGTGCCAGCAGCTTAGTGGTAGCGGGAGGGCCGGAGACCCAGTACTTC
>TRBD2|TRBV5-1|NA|TRBJ2-3
CASSLDGLASDTQYF
TGCGCCAGCAGCTTGGACGGACTAGCCAGCGATACGCAGTATTTT
>TRBD1|TRBV29-1|many|TRBJ2-7
CSVEDFAGGRYEQYF
TGCAGCGTTGAAGATTTCGCAGGGGGCCGCTACGAGCAGTACTTC
>NA|TRBV12-3/TRBV12-4|few|TRBJ2-1
CASSSGSTMSQFF
TGTGCCAGCAGTTCGGGCAGTACAATGAGTCAGTTCTTC
>TRBD2|TRBV12-3/TRBV12-4|NA|TRBJ2-3
CASSSGHSSGHSTDTQYF
TGTGCCAGCAGTTCAGGCCACTCTAGCGGACACAGCACAGATACGCAGTATTTT
>NA|TRBV2|NA|TRBJ2-7
CASSAGEQGIGYF
TGTGCCAGCAGTGCCGGGGAACAGGGCATTGGGTACTTC
>NA|TRBV7-8|NA|TRBJ1-3
CASSLERYGNTIYF
TGTGCCAGCAGCTTAGAGAGATATGGAAACACCATATATTTT
>TRBD2|TRBV20-1|many|TRBJ2-7
CSAVGLAGSYEQYF
TGCAGTGCCGTCGGACTAGCGGGGTCCTACGAGCAGTACTTC
>TRBD1|TRBV6-2/TRBV6-3|many|TRBJ1-1
CASTDRARYSTEAFF
TGTGCCAGCACGGACAGGGCACGATACAGCACTGAAGCTTTCTTT
>NA|TRBV29-1|few|TRBJ1-5
CSDWGAGQPQHF
TGCAGCGACTGGGGGGCAGGACAGCCCCAGCATTTT
>TRBD1|TRBV24-1|many|TRBJ2-5
CATSDQTGPRETQYF
TGTGCCACCAGTGACCAGACAGGGCCCAGGGAGACCCAGTACTTC
>NA|TRBV21-1|NA|TRBJ2-1
CASSARQGAKLAGTVTEQFF
TGTGCCAGCAGCGCGAGACAGGGGGCGAAACTAGCGGGAACTGTAACTGAGCAGTTCTTC
>TRBD2|TRBV4-3|few|TRBJ2-3
CASSQDTAGGRTDTQYF
TGCGCCAGCAGCCAAGACACGGCGGGCGGGAGGACAGATACGCAGTATTTT
>NA|TRBV24-1|once|TRBJ2-5
CATSVWGQETQYF
TGTGCCACCAGTGTATGGGGACAAGAGACCCAGTACTTC
>TRBD2|TRBV18|NA|TRBJ2-5
CASSPPGLAGQETQYF
TGTGCCAGCTCACCTCCGGGACTAGCGGGCCAAGAGACCCAGTACTTC
>TRBD1|TRBV20-1|few|TRBJ2-7
CSAISRQGSISYEQYF
TGCAGTGCTATAAGCCGACAGGGAAGTATCTCCTACGAGCAGTACTTC
>NA|TRBV5-6|few|TRBJ2-4
CASSSRGAIIQYF
TGTGCCAGCAGCTCCAGGGGCGCGATCATTCAGTACTTC
>NA|TRBV4-1|NA|TRBJ2-1
CASSPGLLGNEQFF
TGCGCCAGCAGCCCGGGACTCCTCGGCAATGAGCAGTTCTTC
>TRBD1|TRBV12-3/TRBV12-4|NA|TRBJ1-2
CASSPPGGPNYGYTF
TGTGCCAGCAGTCCCCCAGGGGGCCCAAACTATGGCTACACCTTC
>TRBD2|TRBV9|NA|TRBJ2-3
CASSGRLAPDTQYF
TGTGCCAGCAGCGGCCGACTAGCCCCAGATACGCAGTATTTT
>NA|TRBV5-5|NA|TRBJ1-5
CASSLAPVGGRNQPQHF
TGTGCCAGCAGCTTGGCCCCCGTGGGGGGACGCAATCAGCCCCAGCATTTT
>NA|TRBV20-1|NA|TRBJ2-5
CSARGPSQETQYF
TGCAGTGCTAGAGGACCGAGCCAAGAGACCCAGTACTTC
>NA|TRBV5-1|NA|TRBJ1-2
CASSLGANEGYTF
TGCGCCAGCAGCTTGGGGGCCAACGAGGGCTACACCTTC
>TRBD1|TRBV11-2|few|TRBJ2-3
CASSHGTGGSTDTQYF
TGTGCCAGCAGCCACGGGACAGGCGGGAGCACAGATACGCAGTATTTT
>NA|TRBV15|few|TRBJ1-5
CATSREGEQLNQPQHF
TGTGCCACCAGCAGAGAAGGAGAGCAGCTTAATCAGCCCCAGCATTTT
>NA|TRBV29-1|few|TRBJ1-1
CSVGRATRSEAFF
TGCAGCGTTGGAAGGGCCACTCGGTCTGAAGCTTTCTTT
>NA|TRBV25-1|many|TRBJ2-2
CASSEFSGELFF
TGTGCCAGCAGTGAATTCTCCGGGGAGCTGTTTTTT
>NA|TRBV4-1|NA|TRBJ1-2
CASSQEPSRDYGYTF
TGCGCCAGCAGCCAAGAACCGTCGCGAGATTATGGCTACACCTTC
>NA|TRBV7-8|NA|TRBJ2-2
CASSLDIGGQVAGELFF
TGTGCCAGCAGCTTAGATATCGGGGGGCAAGTTGCCGGGGAGCTGTTTTTT
>NA|TRBV7-9|NA|TRBJ2-2
CASSYGRANTGELFF
TGTGCCAGCAGCTATGGCAGGGCGAACACCGGGGAGCTGTTTTTT
>TRBD2|TRBV6-5|NA|TRBJ2-7
CASSYSGGRTYEQYF
TGTGCCAGCAGTTACTCCGGCGGGAGAACCTACGAGCAGTACTTC
>NA|TRBV20-1|many|TRBJ2-7
CSASFRAYEQYF
TGCAGTGCTAGCTTCAGGGCCTACGAGCAGTACTTC
>TRBD2|TRBV29-1|many|TRBJ2-1
CSVEGLAGLEQFF
TGCAGCGTTGAGGGTCTAGCGGGACTTGAGCAGTTCTTC
>NA|TRBV20-1|NA|TRBJ1-6
CSASPDSGNSPLHF
TGCAGTGCTAGTCCAGACTCCGGTAATTCACCCCTCCACTTT
>TRBD1|TRBV28|few|TRBJ2-7
CASSFRYIRDRGSEQYF
TGTGCCAGCAGTTTCAGATACATCCGGGACAGGGGGAGCGAGCAGTACTTC
>TRBD1|TRBV20-1|many|TRBJ1-1
CSARRTGSAEAFF
TGCAGTGCCAGAAGGACAGGGAGCGCTGAAGCTTTCTTT
>TRBD1|TRBV27|few|TRBJ2-6
CASSFESWGQGASGANVLTF
TGTGCCAGCAGTTTCGAAAGTTGGGGACAGGGGGCTTCTGGGGCCAACGTCCTGACTTTC
>TRBD2|TRBV6-5|few|TRBJ2-1
CASSYSGGRLYNEQFF
TGTGCCAGCAGTTACTCGGGCGGGAGACTTTACAATGAGCAGTTCTTC
>NA|TRBV12-3/TRBV12-4|many|TRBJ1-5
CASSGTVNQPQHF
TGTGCCAGCAGTGGAACAGTTAATCAGCCCCAGCATTTT
>TRBD2|TRBV5-1|NA|TRBJ2-1
CASRPTSGSSPYNEQFF
TGCGCCAGCAGGCCGACTAGCGGGAGTTCCCCCTACAATGAGCAGTTCTTC